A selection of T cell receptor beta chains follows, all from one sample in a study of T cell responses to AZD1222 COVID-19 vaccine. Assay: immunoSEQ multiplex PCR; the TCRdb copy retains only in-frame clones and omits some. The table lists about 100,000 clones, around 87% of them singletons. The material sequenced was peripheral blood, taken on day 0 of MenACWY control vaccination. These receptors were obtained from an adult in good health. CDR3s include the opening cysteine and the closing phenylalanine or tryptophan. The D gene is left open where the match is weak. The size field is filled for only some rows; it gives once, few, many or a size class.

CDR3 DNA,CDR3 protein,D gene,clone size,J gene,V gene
TGTGCCAGCAGTTACGCGGGGGCCCTGAACACTGAAGCTTTCTTT,CASSYAGALNTEAFF,.,.,TRBJ1-1,TRBV6-6
TGTGCCAGCATGTGGCAGGAGGCCTATGGCTACACCTTC,CASMWQEAYGYTF,.,few,TRBJ1-2,TRBV2
TGTGCCAGCAGCGGGGGACAGAGCTCCTATAATTCACCCCTCCACTTT,CASSGGQSSYNSPLHF,TRBD1,.,TRBJ1-6,TRBV5-4
TGTGCCATCAGAGTAACAGGGGGCACATACGAGCAGTACTTC,CAIRVTGGTYEQYF,TRBD1,.,TRBJ2-7,TRBV10-3
TGTGCCAGCTGTGGGCAGCTCTCTGGAAACACCATATATTTT,CASCGQLSGNTIYF,.,.,TRBJ1-3,TRBV28
TGTGCCAGCAGCCCCGGGCCGGCTAGCTACGAGCAGTACTTC,CASSPGPASYEQYF,.,.,TRBJ2-7,TRBV11-2
TGTGCCAGCAGTCAGACTGGACTAGCGGGAGTCGCCCTCTACGAGCAGTACTTC,CASSQTGLAGVALYEQYF,TRBD2,.,TRBJ2-7,TRBV7-9
TGTGCCAGCTCTACTAGGGGCGCCTATGGCTACACCTTC,CASSTRGAYGYTF,.,few,TRBJ1-2,TRBV6-5
TGTGCCAGCCAACGAAATCCCGCACAGGACCTAGCCAAAAACATTCAGTACTTC,CASQRNPAQDLAKNIQYF,.,.,TRBJ2-4,TRBV2
TGCGCCAGCCACAGGCAGAGCTCTGGAAACACCATATATTTT,CASHRQSSGNTIYF,.,few,TRBJ1-3,TRBV23-1
TGTGCCAGCAGCAAAACAGGGGGAGGGAACTATGGCTACACCTTC,CASSKTGGGNYGYTF,TRBD1,.,TRBJ1-2,TRBV7-2
TGTGCCAGCAGCCTAACAGGGGTCACTGAAGCTTTCTTT,CASSLTGVTEAFF,TRBD1,.,TRBJ1-1,TRBV7-3
TGTGCCAGCCCTGGACAGGGGGCTATTGGTGAGCAGTTCTTC,CASPGQGAIGEQFF,TRBD1,.,TRBJ2-1,TRBV6-5
TGTGCCAGCAGCGTCGGGGACTACATAAATGAGCAGTTCTTC,CASSVGDYINEQFF,TRBD2,.,TRBJ2-1,TRBV9
TGCGCCAGCAAAGAAGTCCAAGGTCCCGGGGAGCTGTTTTTT,CASKEVQGPGELFF,.,.,TRBJ2-2,TRBV5-1
TGTGCCAGCAGTCTCCTTATTGGCTCAGGCACTGAAGCTTTCTTT,CASSLLIGSGTEAFF,.,.,TRBJ1-1,TRBV5-6
TGTGCCAGCAGCGCGACTAGCGGATTCTACAATGAGCAGTTCTTC,CASSATSGFYNEQFF,TRBD2,few,TRBJ2-1,TRBV7-2
TGTGCCAGCGGTAGCAACACCGGGGAGCTGTTTTTT,CASGSNTGELFF,.,.,TRBJ2-2,TRBV28
TGTGCCAGTAGATCCAGGGACGGGGTGACCGGGGAGCTGTTTTTT,CASRSRDGVTGELFF,.,few,TRBJ2-2,TRBV19
TGTGCCAGCAGCCAGTGGACTAGTTGGGAGACCCAGTACTTC,CASSQWTSWETQYF,TRBD2,.,TRBJ2-5,TRBV3-1/TRBV3-2
TGTGCCAGCAGCTTTAGAGGGACTAGCGGGGGGTACAATGAGCAGTTCTTC,CASSFRGTSGGYNEQFF,TRBD2,.,TRBJ2-1,TRBV7-2
TGTGCCAGCAGTTTAGCATCCGGGGTGGGTGGTTCACCCCTCCACTTT,CASSLASGVGGSPLHF,.,.,TRBJ1-6,TRBV27
TGTGCCAGCAGCCCACTAGCGGGAGGCCGAGGTACGCAGTATTTT,CASSPLAGGRGTQYF,TRBD2,.,TRBJ2-3,TRBV11-2
TGTGCCAGCAGCAACAGATACAGGGGTCGGGGTGAAAAACTGTTTTTT,CASSNRYRGRGEKLFF,TRBD1,.,TRBJ1-4,TRBV13
TGTGCCAGCAGCCAGGACCTCCCCGATCAGCCCCAGCATTTT,CASSQDLPDQPQHF,.,few,TRBJ1-5,TRBV7-9
TGTGCCAGCAGCCCGCGGGCAGGGACACTGATTCACACTGAAGCTTTCTTT,CASSPRAGTLIHTEAFF,.,.,TRBJ1-1,TRBV28
TGTGCCAGCAGTTACTCGAGCCGTAACAGGGTATCCTACGAGCAGTACTTC,CASSYSSRNRVSYEQYF,.,.,TRBJ2-7,TRBV6-2/TRBV6-3
TGTGCCAGCAGCACGACAGGGGGGAACTACGAGCAGTACTTC,CASSTTGGNYEQYF,TRBD1,.,TRBJ2-7,TRBV7-2
TGTGCCAGCGGGGTGAACACTGAAGCTTTCTTT,CASGVNTEAFF,.,.,TRBJ1-1,TRBV9
TGTGCCAGCAGCCCTCGCTGGGTGCCGATCTCCCTCCACTTT,CASSPRWVPISLHF,.,few,TRBJ1-6,TRBV7-2
TGTGCCAGCAGCCATCCTAGCTCGGGTAAGCAGTTCTTC,CASSHPSSGKQFF,.,.,TRBJ2-1,TRBV3-1/TRBV3-2
TGTGCCAGTAGTCCCTGGGGTAGCGGGAGCACAGATACGCAGTATTTT,CASSPWGSGSTDTQYF,TRBD2,.,TRBJ2-3,TRBV19
TGTGCCAGTAGTATGGGCAGGGGAGGATGGAGTTCACCCCTCCACTTT,CASSMGRGGWSSPLHF,.,.,TRBJ1-6,TRBV19
TGTGCCAGCAGCCAGGACAGGGACTGGAAGAACACTGAAGCTTTCTTT,CASSQDRDWKNTEAFF,TRBD1,.,TRBJ1-1,TRBV11-2
TGTGCCAGTAGTACAACTAGCGGGAGGAGGGGTGAGCAGTTCTTC,CASSTTSGRRGEQFF,TRBD2,.,TRBJ2-1,TRBV19
TGTGCCAGCAGCTACGCCACTGGGGTCACTGAAGCTTTCTTT,CASSYATGVTEAFF,.,.,TRBJ1-1,TRBV27
TGCGCCAGCAGCTGGGGACTAGAGACAGATACGCAGTATTTT,CASSWGLETDTQYF,TRBD2,.,TRBJ2-3,TRBV5-1
TGTGCCAGCAGTACCCCCCCGAACTACGAGCAGTACTTC,CASSTPPNYEQYF,.,.,TRBJ2-7,TRBV27
TGCGCCAGCCGCCGGGGGGAAAGCCACGAGCAGTACTTC,CASRRGESHEQYF,TRBD2,.,TRBJ2-7,TRBV5-1
TGTGCCAGCAGCTTGAGGCAGTGGGACAATGAGCAGTTCTTC,CASSLRQWDNEQFF,.,.,TRBJ2-1,TRBV11-1
TGCGCCAGCAGCGAAGGGACAGGCAGCTCTGGGGCCAACGTCCTGACTTTC,CASSEGTGSSGANVLTF,TRBD1,.,TRBJ2-6,TRBV4-3
TGTGCCACCAGTGAGGGGAATCAGCCCCAGCATTTT,CATSEGNQPQHF,.,.,TRBJ1-5,TRBV24-1
TGTGCCAGCACCGCAGGGACAGGCTCCTACGAGCAGTACTTC,CASTAGTGSYEQYF,TRBD1,.,TRBJ2-7,TRBV9
TGTGCCAGCAGCTTAGGTGAAGGGACAGGGGACTATGGCTACACCTTC,CASSLGEGTGDYGYTF,TRBD1,.,TRBJ1-2,TRBV11-3
TGCGCCAGCAGCTTGGGGCCAGGGGGCCCGGGCTACACCTTC,CASSLGPGGPGYTF,TRBD1,few,TRBJ1-2,TRBV5-1
TGTGCCAGCAGTTTGAGAACAATGCGGACAGCTAGCACAGATACGCAGTATTTT,CASSLRTMRTASTDTQYF,.,.,TRBJ2-3,TRBV28
TGTGCCTGGACCCTAATGGCTGGAAACACCATATATTTT,CAWTLMAGNTIYF,.,.,TRBJ1-3,TRBV30